The present entry profiles one T cell receptor (beta chain) with its context. Its specificity is not known. Healthy individuals who donated bone marrow served as the donors. The CDR3 totals 16 residues. Germline CDR1 is SNHLY and CDR2 is FYNNEI. After removal of 4 bases from V and 5 bases from J, the junction contained 13 bases not matched to a gene. Researchers ran the PCR with 60 Vbeta and 13 Jbeta primers. Measured with immunoSEQ multiplex PCR; TCRdb has only the in-frame clones, and not every one. The data hold around 220,000 clones, with more than 65% observed a single time. The data were obtained in a study of cytomegalovirus exposure and HLA in healthy donors. Study conclusions and caveats: Sequencing likely caused a cluster of highly shared sequence variants. Associated with cytomegalovirus, according to the listing, were 150 to 200 TCR beta chains. Presence/absence analyses treated sequencing depth as roughly uniform across donors.

Sequencing was done on a sample of PBMCs. The clonotype originates from a woman aged 30 to 39 in good health and CMV-seronegative. The chain joins TRBV2 to TRBJ2-5; 7 bases line up with TRBD1. The CDR3 nucleotides read TGTGCCAGCAGTGTTGGGGGCAGGGGGTCCGTGGAGACCCAGTACTTC. This encodes CASSVGGRGSVETQYF.